This is a list of T cell receptor beta chains from one sample in a study of cytomegalovirus exposure and HLA in healthy donors. Assay: immunoSEQ multiplex PCR; the TCRdb copy retains only in-frame clones and omits some. The top ten hold under 2% of the sample, which has 160,000 or so clones, over 80% seen once. The sequenced sample was PBMCs. The receptor set was obtained from a woman aged 18-30 years in good health and CMV-seronegative. Each CDR3 is given with its conserved first and last residue. A D gene is named only where the DNA matches it firmly. Size is stated for part of the rows, as once, few or many counts, or as a class when the clone is expanded.

.	.	TRBV28	TRBJ2-3	TGTGCCAGCAGCCTTAGCACAGATACGCAGTATTTT	CASSLSTDTQYF
TRBD1	.	TRBV6-1	TRBJ2-7	TGTGCCAGCAGGGCCCCGGGACAGGGGTCCTACGAGCAGTACTTC	CASRAPGQGSYEQYF
TRBD1	.	TRBV6-1	TRBJ2-7	TGTGCCAGCAGGGGGGACAGGGGCTACGAGCAGTACTTC	CASRGDRGYEQYF
.	.	TRBV6-5	TRBJ2-3	TGTGCCAGCAGGATGCAGGCATGGGATACGCAGTATTTT	CASRMQAWDTQYF
.	few	TRBV2	TRBJ1-6	TGTGCCACCAGTAACGACGGGGGGAATTCACCCCTCCACTTT	CATSNDGGNSPLHF
.	.	TRBV4-1	TRBJ2-2	TGCGCCAGCAGCCAAGCCCAGGAGGCTGCCACCGGGGAGCTGTTTTTT	CASSQAQEAATGELFF
.	once	TRBV5-4	TRBJ2-7	TGTGCCAGCAGCTTGTATGGCGGGGGCCTAGAGCAGTACTTC	CASSLYGGGLEQYF
TRBD1	.	TRBV27	TRBJ2-7	TGTGCCAGCAGTCCCCAGGACAGGGACTACGAGCAGTACTTC	CASSPQDRDYEQYF
TRBD1	.	TRBV18	TRBJ1-3	TGTGCCAGCTCACCACACGGGACAGCTGGAAACACCATATATTTT	CASSPHGTAGNTIYF
.	few	TRBV5-6	TRBJ2-7	TGTGCCAGCAGCTTGGGTACTTACGAGCAGTACTTC	CASSLGTYEQYF
.	.	TRBV7-8	TRBJ2-3	TGTGCCAGCAGCCTGTTCACAGATACGCAGTATTTT	CASSLFTDTQYF
.	.	TRBV7-6	TRBJ2-6	TGTGCCAGCAGCTCGCGGTCGTCTGGGGCCAACGTCCTGACTTTC	CASSSRSSGANVLTF
TRBD1	.	TRBV19	TRBJ1-1	TGTGCCAGTAGTGCTCCGGGACAGCTGAAACAGAACACTGAAGCTTTCTTT	CASSAPGQLKQNTEAFF
.	few	TRBV7-2	TRBJ1-2	TGTGCCAGCAGCTTAAGCGTGAGGGGCTACACCTTC	CASSLSVRGYTF
TRBD1	once	TRBV9	TRBJ2-5	TGTGCCAGCACCCGAAGTAGGGGGCTGTCAGAGACCCAGTACTTC	CASTRSRGLSETQYF
.	.	TRBV20-1	TRBJ1-2	TGCAGTGCCCGGACAGACTATGGCTACACCTTC	CSARTDYGYTF
TRBD1	.	TRBV18	TRBJ2-5	TGTGCCAGCTCCGGGACAGGGCAAGAGACCCAGTACTTC	CASSGTGQETQYF
.	.	TRBV28	TRBJ2-3	TGTGCCAGCAGGGACGGCCTCGGGACAAGAACCACAGATACGCAGTATTTT	CASRDGLGTRTTDTQYF
TRBD1	.	TRBV19	TRBJ2-3	TGTGCCAGTAGTACCTGGGACAGGGAAACCACAGATACGCAGTATTTT	CASSTWDRETTDTQYF
.	.	TRBV19	TRBJ1-1	TGTGCCAGTAGTCTCAACAGGGTGACTGAAGCTTTCTTT	CASSLNRVTEAFF
.	.	TRBV18	TRBJ1-3	TGTGCCAGCTCACCACGTACAGGAAACTCTGGAAACACCATATATTTT	CASSPRTGNSGNTIYF
.	.	TRBV5-1	TRBJ2-1	TGCGCCAGCAGCCCTGGAGGTGCGGGTCCTTACAATGAGCAGTTCTTC	CASSPGGAGPYNEQFF
TRBD1	.	TRBV5-3	TRBJ2-7	TGTGCCAGAAGCCCCGGGGACAGCGACTCCTACGAGCAGTACTTC	CARSPGDSDSYEQYF
.	.	TRBV2	TRBJ1-1	TGTGCCAGCAGGGCCGAAGTATTGAACACTGAAGCTTTCTTT	CASRAEVLNTEAFF
TRBD2	few	TRBV5-1	TRBJ2-3	TGCGCCAGCAGCTTGGCCGGGGGGACAGATACGCAGTATTTT	CASSLAGGTDTQYF
TRBD2	.	TRBV19	TRBJ2-3	TGTGCCAGTAGCCAGCGGGGGGGCTTAGATACGCAGTATTTT	CASSQRGGLDTQYF
TRBD2	few	TRBV10-3	TRBJ2-1	TGTGCCATCAGGCCCGGACTAGCGGGGGACAATGAGCAGTTCTTC	CAIRPGLAGDNEQFF
.	.	TRBV18	TRBJ2-3	TGTGCCAGCTCACTTCGGGGGGCCCAAGATACGCAGTATTTT	CASSLRGAQDTQYF
TRBD1	.	TRBV27	TRBJ1-1	TGTGCCAGCAGTGCACAAAGGACAGGGACTGAAGCTTTCTTT	CASSAQRTGTEAFF
.	.	TRBV28	TRBJ1-5	TGTGCCAGCTCGTTAAGACGGGGGGCAAAATATAGCAATCAGCCCCAGCATTTT	CASSLRRGAKYSNQPQHF
.	.	TRBV18	TRBJ1-6	TGTGCCAGCTCACCAGGGCAGGGCCTCTTCACCCTCCACTTT	CASSPGQGLFTLHF
.	.	TRBV7-9	TRBJ2-1	TGTGCCAGCAGTCCGGAGGGCGAAAGGCAGTTCTTC	CASSPEGERQFF
.	.	TRBV6-5	TRBJ2-2	TGTGCCAGCACCACGAACACCGGGGAGCTGTTTTTT	CASTTNTGELFF
.	.	TRBV7-9	TRBJ2-7	TGTGCCAGCAGCTTGATACCGAGCGAGCAGTACTTC	CASSLIPSEQYF
.	.	TRBV4-2	TRBJ1-6	TGTGCCAGCAGCCAAGTCGGGGGGAGCTACAATTCACCCCTCCACTTT	CASSQVGGSYNSPLHF
.	once	TRBV6-5	TRBJ2-1	TGTGCCAGCAGCCGCACGACTAGAAACAATGAGCAGTTCTTC	CASSRTTRNNEQFF
TRBD1	.	TRBV18	TRBJ1-4	TGTGCCAGCTCACCAGTCAGGGGGCGAGGAACTAATGAAAAACTGTTTTTT	CASSPVRGRGTNEKLFF
TRBD1	.	TRBV27	TRBJ2-1	TGTGCCAGCAGGAACAGGGGTAGCTCCTACAATGAGCAGTTCTTC	CASRNRGSSYNEQFF
.	.	TRBV30	TRBJ1-1	TGTGCCTGGAGTGTGGGAGGGTTGGGCACTGAAGCTTTCTTT	CAWSVGGLGTEAFF
.	.	TRBV7-9	TRBJ1-1	TGTGCCAGCAGCTTAAACGGGAAGGACACTGAAGCTTTCTTT	CASSLNGKDTEAFF
.	.	TRBV11-2	TRBJ1-2	TGTGCCAGCAGCGGCCGCTCCCCGGACAGAATTAACTATGGCTACACCTTC	CASSGRSPDRINYGYTF
.	.	TRBV12-5	TRBJ2-7	TGTGCTAGTGGCCTGACAGCCTACGAGCAGTACTTC	CASGLTAYEQYF
.	.	TRBV5-6	TRBJ1-2	TGTGCCAGCAGCTTTAACAGTAACTATGGCTACACCTTC	CASSFNSNYGYTF
.	.	TRBV18	TRBJ1-2	TGTGCCAGCTCACCACAAACGGGGAACTATGGCTACACCTTC	CASSPQTGNYGYTF
.	.	TRBV5-1	TRBJ2-1	TGCGCCAGCAGCTTGTTGGGACAAGATCTTTACAATGAGCAGTTCTTC	CASSLLGQDLYNEQFF
TRBD1	.	TRBV13	TRBJ2-7	TGTGCCAGCAGCGGGACAGGGACCGATGGCTACGAGCAGTACTTC	CASSGTGTDGYEQYF
.	.	TRBV30	TRBJ2-2	TGTGCCTGGAGTGTTGGGCAGTTAGGCACCGGGGAGCTGTTTTTT	CAWSVGQLGTGELFF
.	.	TRBV4-1	TRBJ1-1	TGCGCCAGCAGCCTTCCGTGGGGGCGACAGCCCTACACTGAAGCTTTCTTT	CASSLPWGRQPYTEAFF
.	.	TRBV7-9	TRBJ2-7	TGTGCCAGCAGCCATACAGACGAGCAGTACTTC	CASSHTDEQYF